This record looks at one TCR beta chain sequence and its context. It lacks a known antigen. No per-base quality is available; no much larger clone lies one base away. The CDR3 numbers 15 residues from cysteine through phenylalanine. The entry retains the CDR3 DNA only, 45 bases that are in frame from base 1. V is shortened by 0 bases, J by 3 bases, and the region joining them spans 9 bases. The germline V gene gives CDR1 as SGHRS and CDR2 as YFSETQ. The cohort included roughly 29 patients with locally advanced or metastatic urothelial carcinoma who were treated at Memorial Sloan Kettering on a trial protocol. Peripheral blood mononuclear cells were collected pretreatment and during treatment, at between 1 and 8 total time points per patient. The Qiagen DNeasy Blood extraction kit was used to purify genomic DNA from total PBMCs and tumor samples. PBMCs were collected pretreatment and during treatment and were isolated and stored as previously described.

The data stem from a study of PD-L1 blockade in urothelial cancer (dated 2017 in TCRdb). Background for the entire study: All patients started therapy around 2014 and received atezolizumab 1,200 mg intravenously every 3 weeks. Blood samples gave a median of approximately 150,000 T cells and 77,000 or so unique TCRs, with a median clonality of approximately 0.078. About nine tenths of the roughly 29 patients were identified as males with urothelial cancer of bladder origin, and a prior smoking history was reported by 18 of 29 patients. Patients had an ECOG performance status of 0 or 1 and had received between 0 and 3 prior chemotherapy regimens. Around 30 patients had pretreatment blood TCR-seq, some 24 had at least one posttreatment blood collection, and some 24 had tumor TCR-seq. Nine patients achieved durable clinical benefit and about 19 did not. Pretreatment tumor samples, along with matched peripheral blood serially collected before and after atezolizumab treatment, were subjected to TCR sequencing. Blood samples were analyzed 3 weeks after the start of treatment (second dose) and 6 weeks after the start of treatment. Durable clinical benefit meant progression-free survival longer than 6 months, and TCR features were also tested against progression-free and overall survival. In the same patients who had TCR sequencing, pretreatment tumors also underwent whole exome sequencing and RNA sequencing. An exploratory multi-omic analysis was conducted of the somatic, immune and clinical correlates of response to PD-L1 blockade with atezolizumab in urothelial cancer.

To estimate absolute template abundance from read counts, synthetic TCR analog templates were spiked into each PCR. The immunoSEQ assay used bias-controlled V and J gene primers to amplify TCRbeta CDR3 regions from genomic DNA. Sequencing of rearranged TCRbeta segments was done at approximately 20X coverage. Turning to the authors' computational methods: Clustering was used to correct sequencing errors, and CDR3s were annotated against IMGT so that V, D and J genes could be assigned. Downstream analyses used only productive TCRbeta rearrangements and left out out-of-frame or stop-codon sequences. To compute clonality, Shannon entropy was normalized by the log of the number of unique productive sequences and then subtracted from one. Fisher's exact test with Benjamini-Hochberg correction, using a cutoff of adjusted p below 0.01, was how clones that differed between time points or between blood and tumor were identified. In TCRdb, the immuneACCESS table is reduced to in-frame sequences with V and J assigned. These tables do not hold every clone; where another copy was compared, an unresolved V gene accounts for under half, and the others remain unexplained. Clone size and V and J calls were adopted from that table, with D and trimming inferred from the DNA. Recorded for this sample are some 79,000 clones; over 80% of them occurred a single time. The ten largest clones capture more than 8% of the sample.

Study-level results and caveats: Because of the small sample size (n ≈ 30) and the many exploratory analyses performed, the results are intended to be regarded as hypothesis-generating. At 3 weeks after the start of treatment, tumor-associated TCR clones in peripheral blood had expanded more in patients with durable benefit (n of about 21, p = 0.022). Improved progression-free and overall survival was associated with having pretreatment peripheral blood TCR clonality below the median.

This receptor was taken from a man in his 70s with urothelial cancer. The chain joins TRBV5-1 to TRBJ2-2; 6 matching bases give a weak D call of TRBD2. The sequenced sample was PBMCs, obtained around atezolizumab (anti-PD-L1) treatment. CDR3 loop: CASSLVGGDTGELFF. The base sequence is TGCGCCAGCAGCTTGGTGGGCGGGGACACCGGGGAGCTGTTTTTT.